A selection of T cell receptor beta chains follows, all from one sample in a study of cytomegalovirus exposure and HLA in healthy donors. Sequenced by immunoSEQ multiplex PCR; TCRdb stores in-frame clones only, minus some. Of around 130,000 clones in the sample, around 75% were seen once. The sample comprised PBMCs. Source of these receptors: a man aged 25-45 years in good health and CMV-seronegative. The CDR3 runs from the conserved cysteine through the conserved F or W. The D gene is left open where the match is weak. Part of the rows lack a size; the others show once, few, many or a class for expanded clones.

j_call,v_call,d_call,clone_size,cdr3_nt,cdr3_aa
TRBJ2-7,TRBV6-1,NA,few,TGTGCCAGCAGTGAAGCGGGGGCTGGGCTGAGCTCCTACGAGCAGTACTTC,CASSEAGAGLSSYEQYF
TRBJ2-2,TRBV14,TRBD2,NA,TGTGCCAGCACCCCCGGGACTAGCGGGGAGTTAGGGGTCACCGGGGAGCTGTTTTTT,CASTPGTSGELGVTGELFF
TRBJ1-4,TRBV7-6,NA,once,TGTGCCAGCAGCTTAGGGGGGACTAATGGTGAAAAACTGTTTTTT,CASSLGGTNGEKLFF
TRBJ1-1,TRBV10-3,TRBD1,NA,TGTGCCATCAGTACAGGGGACATGAACACTGAAGCTTTCTTT,CAISTGDMNTEAFF
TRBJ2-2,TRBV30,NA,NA,TGTGCCTGGAGTGTAGACTACCCCGTCACCGGGGAGCTGTTTTTT,CAWSVDYPVTGELFF
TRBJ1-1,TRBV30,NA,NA,TGTGCGCGGCGGAAGCGTTCCATGAACACTGAAGCTTTCTTT,CARRKRSMNTEAFF
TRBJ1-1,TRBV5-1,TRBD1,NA,TGCGCCAGCAGCTTGGATAGCGACAGGGGAGGTTCGGGCGATATGAACACTGAAGCTTTCTTT,CASSLDSDRGGSGDMNTEAFF
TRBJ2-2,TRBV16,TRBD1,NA,TGTGCCAGCAGCCAATTCCTGCAGGGGGCGAGCGGGGAGCTGTTTTTT,CASSQFLQGASGELFF
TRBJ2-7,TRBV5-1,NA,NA,TGCGCCAGCAGGGGAGGTCACGAGCAGTACTTC,CASRGGHEQYF
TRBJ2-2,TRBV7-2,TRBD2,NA,TGTGCCGGGGGACTAGCGGGAATCACCGGGGAGCTGTTTTTT,CAGGLAGITGELFF
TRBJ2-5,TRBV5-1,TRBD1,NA,TGCGCCAGCAGCTCGACAGGGGCAGAAGAGACCCAGTACTTC,CASSSTGAEETQYF
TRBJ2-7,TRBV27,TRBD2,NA,TGTGCCAGCAGTCCCCAACCGGGACTACTCATAGCCTACGAGCAGTACTTC,CASSPQPGLLIAYEQYF
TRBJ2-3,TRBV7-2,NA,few,TGTGCCAGCAGCTTAAGCTCAGATACGCAGTATTTT,CASSLSSDTQYF
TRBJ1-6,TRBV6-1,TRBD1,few,TGTGCCAGCAGTGGGGACAGGGTCTCCTATAATTCACCCCTCCACTTT,CASSGDRVSYNSPLHF
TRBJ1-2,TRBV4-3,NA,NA,TGCGCCAGCAGCCAAGAAATCAAGAGTAACTATGGCTACACCTTC,CASSQEIKSNYGYTF
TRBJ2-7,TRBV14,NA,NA,TGTGCCAGCAGTTGGGGAGGCGGGTACGAGCAGTACTTC,CASSWGGGYEQYF
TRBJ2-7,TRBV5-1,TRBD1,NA,TGCGCCAGCAGCGTGGACAGGGAACGTTACGAGCAGTACTTC,CASSVDRERYEQYF
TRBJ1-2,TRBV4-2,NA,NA,TGTGCCAGCAGCCAAGCTGTCGACAGTATTTCTGGCTACACCTTC,CASSQAVDSISGYTF
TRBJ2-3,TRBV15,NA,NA,TGTGCCACCAGCAGAGATGGGGGGCTAGCGGGCACAGATACGCAGTATTTT,CATSRDGGLAGTDTQYF
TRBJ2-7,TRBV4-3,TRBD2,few,TGCGCCAGCAGCCAAGAACTAGCGGCTCCCTACGAGCAGTACTTC,CASSQELAAPYEQYF
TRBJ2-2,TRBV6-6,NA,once,TGTGCCAGCACATCTCAGGGTTCCGGGGAGCTGTTTTTT,CASTSQGSGELFF
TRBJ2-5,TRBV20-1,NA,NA,TGCAGTGCCAGGATTGGGGAGACCCAGTACTTC,CSARIGETQYF
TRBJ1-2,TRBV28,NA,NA,TGTGCCAGCAGTTTCGGGAAAGCCTATGGCTACACCTTC,CASSFGKAYGYTF
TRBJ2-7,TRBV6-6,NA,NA,TGTGCCAGCAAGAGGTCCTACGAGCAGTACTTC,CASKRSYEQYF
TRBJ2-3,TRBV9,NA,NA,TGTGCCAGCAGCGTAGAATGGGGGCCAGATACGCAGTATTTT,CASSVEWGPDTQYF
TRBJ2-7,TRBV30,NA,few,TGTGCCTGGACCATGGGGGGCTCCTACGAGCAGTACTTC,CAWTMGGSYEQYF
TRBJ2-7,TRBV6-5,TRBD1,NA,TGTGCCAGCAGTTACTCGACAGGGGTTACCACCTACGAGCAGTACTTC,CASSYSTGVTTYEQYF
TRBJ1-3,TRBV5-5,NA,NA,TGTGCCAGCAGCTTGGCCGCGGTTACCTCTGGAAACACCATATATTTT,CASSLAAVTSGNTIYF
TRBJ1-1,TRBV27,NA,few,TGTGCCAGCAGTGAGGTCCTGAACACTGAAGCTTTCTTT,CASSEVLNTEAFF